Below, 29 T cell receptor beta chains from the same sample are listed, as sequenced in a study of regulatory T cells in long-lasting Graves disease. Library construction for TCR beta used iRepertoire HTBI primers and Arm-PCR of CDR3 regions. Each CDR3 protein is one row after TCRdb ran MiXCR on the multiplex PCR reads. The profile shows more than 300,000 distinct CDR3 sequences, around 20% of them singletons. As for time point: persistent/refractory GD, antithyroid drugs over 5 years with positive TRAb. There was RNA extracted from PBMCs, and the TCR library was made from it. Sequences were derived from peripheral blood mononuclear cells (PBMCs), sampled when the disease was refractory, from a patient treated with antithyroid drugs. Receptor source: a female donor with Graves disease.

This clonotype was observed a handful of times. This chain links TRBV7-9 with TRBJ2-5; possible D gene TRBD2, 6 bases. The CDR3 sequence is 14 residues long. Trimming shortened V by 5 bases and J by 4 bases, and 14 bases separated the two germline ends. CDR1 and CDR2 (germline): SEHNR, FQNEAQ (reference sequence). CDR3 in DNA: TGTGCCAGCAGCCCCCAGACAGCGGGAGAGACCCAGTACTTC. As protein: CASSPQTAGETQYF.

V and J are TRBV5-1 and TRBJ2-7; 8 nucleotides match TRBD1. J was trimmed by 1 base and V by 0 bases; bases with no gene match: 6. This CDR3 contains 16 residues. The germline CDR1 and CDR2 sequences are SGHRS and YFSETQ. CDR3 in amino acids: CASSLGTGIVSYEQYF. CDR3 nucleotides: TGCGCCAGCAGCTTGGGGACAGGGATAGTTTCCTACGAGCAGTACTTC.

At least ten counts were recorded for this clonotype. V usage is TRBV28 and J usage is TRBJ2-7, with D maybe TRBD2 (5 bases). V was pared by 5 bases and J by 4 bases, with 15 bases between. CDR1 is MDHEN and CDR2 is SYDVKM in the germline V gene. The CDR3 runs 14 residues. CDR3: CASSPRLSGYEQYF. CDR3 in DNA: TGTGCCAGCAGTCCGCGTTTGTCGGGGTACGAGCAGTACTTC. Based on the CDR3 plus reference TRBV28 and TRBJ2-7, the full variable domain is DVKVTQSSRYLVKRTGEKVFLECVQDMDHENMFWYRQDPGLGLRLIYFSYDVKMKEKGDIPEGYSVSREKKERFSLILESASTNQTSMYLCASSPRLSGYEQYFGPGTRLTVT.

This clonotype was seen ten or more times. This sequence joins TRBV7-2 and TRBJ1-2; 7 bases fit TRBD1. CDR1 and CDR2 (germline): SGHTA, FQGNSA. CDR3 length: 13 residues. The V and J ends lost 6 bases and 2 bases, in that order; junction bases with no gene match: 3. Here the CDR3 reads CASSSGQNYGYTF. The CDR3 DNA reads as TGTGCCAGCAGTTCGGGACAGAACTATGGCTACACCTTC.

Only a few counts were recorded for this clonotype. The chain uses TRBV30 and TRBJ2-4; 10 nucleotides match TRBD1. There are 19 residues in the CDR3. The J segment lost 0 bases and the V segment lost 2 bases, leaving 13 bases of the junction unmatched. Germline V gene sequence: CDR1 GTSNPN, CDR2 SVGIG (reference sequence). This CDR3 reads CAWSSPWTGGVVAKNIQYF. The CDR3 DNA follows: TGTGCCTGGAGTTCCCCTTGGACAGGGGGGGTGGTAGCCAAAAACATTCAGTACTTC.

This chain uses TRBV4-1 with TRBJ1-6, with D hard to call. Germline-derived CDR1 and CDR2 are MGHRA and YSYEKL. V lost 0 bases and J lost 9, with 6 bases in between. This CDR3 comprises 13 residues. CDR3 sequence reads: CASSQEFRSPLHF. The DNA for the CDR3 is TGCGCCAGCAGCCAAGAGTTCCGTTCACCCCTCCACTTT.

This clonotype was counted at least ten times. V and J are TRBV11-2 and TRBJ2-5, with 10 bases matching TRBD2. Trimming took 4 bases from V and 2 from J; bases not matched to a gene: 13. Per the germline V gene, CDR1 is SGHAT and CDR2 is FQNNGV. CDR3 length: 18 residues. The CDR3 region is CASSSSGTSDPRQETQYF. The CDR3 coding sequence is TGTGCCAGCAGCTCTTCGGGGACTAGCGACCCGAGGCAAGAGACCCAGTACTTC.

At least ten counts were recorded for this clonotype. This rearrangement joins TRBV28 to TRBJ1-2; possibly TRBD1 for D (5 bases). In germline, CDR1 is MDHEN, CDR2 SYDVKM. The CDR3 spans 13 residues. Trimming took 10 bases from V and 3 from J, leaving 15 bases between them. The CDR3 loop reads CATERDAYYGYTF. In DNA, the CDR3 is TGTGCCACCGAGCGGGACGCCTACTATGGCTACACCTTC.

V is TRBV5-8 and J is TRBJ1-1; TRBD1 is a possible D gene (6 bases). The CDR3 has 15 residues. The V end was cut by 1 base, the J end by 1 base, with 11 bases between. CDR1 SGHTS and CDR2 YDEGEE come from the germline V gene. CDR3 in amino acids: CASSLYRAANTEAFF. DNA for the CDR3: TGTGCCAGCAGCTTGTACAGGGCTGCGAACACTGAAGCTTTCTTT. The variable domain in full, with the rest retrieved from reference TRBV5-8 and TRBJ1-1, is EAGVTQSPTHLIKTRGQQATLRCSPISGHTSVYWYQQALGLGLQFLLWYDEGEERNRGNFPPRFSGRQFPNYSSELNVNALELEDSALYLCASSLYRAANTEAFFGQGTRLTVV.

Only a few counts were recorded for this clonotype. The CDR3 DNA follows: TGTGCCAGCAGCTTGTTAACAGGAAACTATGGCTACACCTTC. It specifies CASSLLTGNYGYTF. The chain has TRBV5-6 and TRBJ1-2; possible D gene TRBD1, 5 bases. The CDR3 runs 14 residues. V shed 1 base and J shed 2 bases, with 9 bases lying between them. Per germline, CDR1 SGHDT and CDR2 YYEEEE.

This clonotype showed up just a few times. The V call is TRBV6-1, the J call TRBJ2-7; 9 bases map to TRBD1. J gave up 2 bases and V 9 bases, and 11 bases lay outside the gene matches. Germline values: CDR1 MNHNS, CDR2 SASEGT. The CDR3 runs to 15 residues. CDR3 nucleotides: TGTGCCAGAAAACCTCCGGGACAGGGTGCCTACGAGCAGTACTTC. Protein: CARKPPGQGAYEQYF.

The chain combines TRBV28 with TRBJ1-5; 8 nucleotides agree with TRBD1. V lost 6 bases to trimming and J lost 4 bases; unmatched junction nucleotides: 14. The CDR3 spans 17 residues. The V gene's germline CDR1 is MDHEN and CDR2 SYDVKM. CDR3 coding DNA: TGTGCCAGCAGCCTCACCTCCGGGACAGGCACAAATCAGCCCCAGCATTTT. Its protein product is CASSLTSGTGTNQPQHF.

This chain links TRBV3-1 with TRBJ1-1; weak D call: TRBD1 (5 bases). Germline values: CDR1 LGHDT, CDR2 YNNKEL (reference sequence). CDR3 length: 15 residues. The V gene lost 0 bases and the J gene lost 3 bases, with 11 bases spanning the gap. The CDR3 protein is CASSQDNGGYTEAFF. Here the CDR3 DNA reads TGTGCCAGCAGCCAAGATAACGGGGGATACACTGAAGCTTTCTTT. The whole variable domain, filled in from reference TRBV3-1 and TRBJ1-1, reads DTAVSQTPKYLVTQMGNDKSIKCEQNLGHDTMYWYKQDSKKFLKIMFSYNNKELIINETVPNRFSPKSPDKAHLNLHINSLELGDSAVYFCASSQDNGGYTEAFFGQGTRLTVV.

This clonotype has a count of ten or more. The chain is built from TRBV27 and TRBJ1-5; D not resolved. With 5 bases removed from V and 6 bases from J, the gap between germline ends came to 11 bases. Per germline, CDR1 MNHEY and CDR2 SMNVEV (reference sequence). CDR3 length: 13 amino acids. CDR3 bases: TGTGCCAGCAGTGAACAAGGAATTCAGCCCCAGCATTTT. This translates into CASSEQGIQPQHF.

Many counts were recorded for this clonotype. The rearrangement links TRBV11-2 to TRBJ1-1; D not resolved. V lost 2 bases and J 1 base, leaving 5 bases between the germline ends. CDR3 length: 13 residues. Germline CDR1 reads SGHAT; CDR2 reads FQNNGV. For the CDR3, the DNA is TGTGCCAGCAGCTTACAGCCGAACACTGAAGCTTTCTTT. It codes for CASSLQPNTEAFF.

This clonotype was counted at least ten times. The chain employs TRBV7-2 and TRBJ2-2; D is possibly TRBD1 (5 bases). Germline V gives CDR1 SGHTA, CDR2 FQGNSA. The CDR3 runs 16 residues. The V end was cut by 5 bases, the J end by 1 base, with 14 bases between. CDR3 in amino acids: CASSPQTEMNTGELFF. The CDR3 DNA reads as TGTGCCAGCAGCCCCCAGACAGAAATGAACACCGGGGAGCTGTTTTTT.

This clonotype has a count of ten or more. The V and J genes are TRBV11-2 and TRBJ2-5; 8 bases are a match to TRBD1. The CDR3 extends over 18 amino acids. Trimming at V came to 2 bases and at J to 0 bases, leaving 11 bases not matched to a gene. Germline CDR1 and CDR2: SGHAT and FQNNGV. Written as DNA, the CDR3 is TGTGCCAGCAGCTTAAAGACAGGGGTCGGGGGCTACCAAGAGACCCAGTACTTC. As protein: CASSLKTGVGGYQETQYF. Using reference TRBV11-2 and TRBJ2-5 for the parts outside the CDR3, the full variable domain is EAGVAQSPRYKIIEKRQSVAFWCNPISGHATLYWYQQILGQGPKLLIQFQNNGVVDDSQLPKDRFSAERLKGVDSTLKIQPAKLEDSAVYLCASSLKTGVGGYQETQYFGPGTRLLVL.

About this clonotype itself: A much larger clone differs by one base, so this may be a read error. The V gene is TRBV6-5, the J gene TRBJ2-7; perhaps TRBD2 as D (5 bases). The CDR3 consists of 16 residues. Trimming stripped 0 bases from V and 3 bases from J, with 15 bases between. The germline gives CDR1 MNHEY, CDR2 SVGAGI. CDR3 nucleotides: TGTGCCAGCAGTTACTCGCTCGGAAGCGGAGACTACGAGCAGTACTTC. Its protein product is CASSYSLGSGDYEQYF.

In its sample, this clonotype was seen a few times. The rearrangement links TRBV7-9 to TRBJ2-7; the D call may be TRBD1 or TRBD2 (5 bases each). The CDR3 sequence is 15 residues long. V was shortened by 5 bases and J by 4 bases, with 18 bases between the two germline ends. Germline V gene data show CDR1 as SEHNR and CDR2 as FQNEAQ (reference sequence). CDR3 nucleotides: TGTGCCAGCAGCCCCACATGGGCAGGGAGTTACGAGCAGTACTTC. Encoded protein: CASSPTWAGSYEQYF.

The chain links TRBV29-1 to TRBJ2-3; possible D gene TRBD1, 6 bases. Looked up from germline, CDR1 is SQVTM and CDR2 is ANQGSEA. Between the trimmed V and J ends, which lost 6 bases and 3 bases, there was a span of 16 bases. CDR3 length: 14 amino acids. The CDR3 region is CSVTQGSLTDTQYF. In DNA, the CDR3 is TGCAGCGTAACACAGGGTTCGTTGACAGATACGCAGTATTTT.

In its sample, this clonotype was seen a few times. The chain combines TRBV5-1 with TRBJ2-7, with 7 bases fitting TRBD1. This CDR3 has 14 residues. V lost 4 bases and J lost 3; bases outside the gene matches: 7. Germline CDR1 reads SGHRS; CDR2 reads YFSETQ. The CDR3 region is CASSAWTGSYEQYF. The CDR3 region has the DNA TGCGCCAGCAGCGCGTGGACAGGCAGCTACGAGCAGTACTTC.

This clonotype came up a few times. The V and J genes are TRBV9 and TRBJ2-1, with 8 bases matching TRBD2. The CDR3 consists of 16 residues. After removal of 0 bases from V and 9 bases from J, the junction contained 11 bases not matched to a gene. Germline lookup yields CDR1 SGDLS and CDR2 YYNGEE. As DNA, the CDR3 is TGTGCCAGCAGCGTAGGCCCCAGCGGGAGTGGAGCTGAGCAGTTCTTC. It is translated as CASSVGPSGSGAEQFF.

To note about this clonotype: A read error may be the cause here, since a much bigger clone is one base away. CDR3 in amino acids: CAWGVGSEAFF. The CDR3 region has the DNA TGTGCCTGGGGTGTTGGCAGTGAAGCTTTCTTT. The chain links TRBV30 to TRBJ1-1; no definite D call. The CDR3 is made up of 11 amino acids. The germline CDR1 and CDR2 sequences are GTSNPN and SVGIG (reference sequence).

The chain uses TRBV5-1 and TRBJ1-1; no clear D. V was cut by 0 bases and J by 4 bases, with 10 bases left in between. The germline V gene has CDR1 SGHRS and CDR2 YFSETQ. This CDR3 contains 14 residues. The CDR3 bases are TGCGCCAGCAGCTTGGTTAACGGCCGCACTGAAGCTTTCTTT. It encodes CASSLVNGRTEAFF.

There are a few counts of this clonotype. The chain couples TRBV20-1 to TRBJ2-2, with D possibly TRBD1 on 5 matching bases. Germline CDR1 reads DFQATT; CDR2 reads SNEGSKA (reference sequence). The CDR3 is 14 residues long. V lost 3 bases to trimming and J lost 1 base, with 9 bases between them. For the CDR3, the DNA is TGCAGTGCTAGTACAGACAGGAACACCGGGGAGCTGTTTTTT. Translated, it gives CSASTDRNTGELFF.

Ten or more counts support this clonotype. The chain joins TRBV19 to TRBJ2-7; D is uncertain. The CDR3 consists of 14 residues. Per germline, CDR1 LNHDA and CDR2 SQIVND (reference sequence). V shed 3 bases and J shed 3 bases, with 12 bases lying between them. CDR3 nucleotide sequence: TGTGCCAGTAGTATGGGTCCCGGTTTCTACGAGCAGTACTTC. As protein: CASSMGPGFYEQYF.

The chain uses TRBV6-2 or TRBV6-3 and TRBJ1-2; TRBD1 is a possible D gene (5 bases). The V gene lost 11 bases and the J gene lost 7 bases, with 8 bases spanning the gap. CDR3 length: 9 residues. Per germline, CDR1 MNHEY and CDR2 SVGEGT. In DNA, the CDR3 is TGTGCCTGGGGGTCTGGCTACACCTTC. Translation: CAWGSGYTF.

This clonotype turned up a few times. The V gene is TRBV9, the J gene TRBJ1-2; the D gene is possibly TRBD1 (6 bases). Deletions cut 0 bases from V and 6 bases from J, with 18 bases between. Germline CDR1 and CDR2: SGDLS and YYNGEE. The CDR3 length is 16 residues. This chain's CDR3 is CASSVGLGQAYNGYTF. Written as DNA, the CDR3 is TGTGCCAGCAGCGTAGGTTTGGGACAAGCGTATAATGGCTACACCTTC.

The sample holds a few counts of this clonotype. V gene TRBV7-2 combines with J gene TRBJ1-2, with D possibly TRBD1 on 6 matching bases. CDR1 is SGHTA and CDR2 is FQGNSA in the germline V gene. V lost 4 bases and J 8 bases, leaving 17 bases between the germline ends. CDR3 size: 14 residues. The CDR3, as DNA: TGTGCCAGCAGCTCTTTGGACAGTCTAAGGGGCTACACCTTC. Residues: CASSSLDSLRGYTF.